This TCR beta chain was obtained from a study of cytomegalovirus exposure and HLA in healthy donors. The assay was immunoSEQ multiplex PCR, and TCRdb's table has in-frame clones only and misses some. The sample contains about 63,000 clones, 70% to 90% of which appear only once. A note on this clone: The target antigen is unknown.

This CDR3 region has 15 residues. After removal of 5 bases from V and 2 bases from J, the junction contained 7 bases not matched to a gene. Germline-derived CDR1 and CDR2 are SGHAT and FQDESV (reference sequence). These donors were members of the approximately 120-subject validation cohort, a group separate from the roughly 670-subject first cohort. The study, taken as a whole, reports: Rare TCR sequences predominated, though certain public TCRs were found in many donors. The study labeled 150 or so TCR beta chains cytomegalovirus-associated.

The sequenced material came from PBMCs. This chain links TRBV11-1 with TRBJ1-2; 8 bases match TRBD1. This clonotype originated in a woman younger than 30 in good health and CMV-seronegative. CDR3 nucleotide sequence: TGTGCCAGCAGCAAGACTTCAGGGGGCAACTATGGCTACACCTTC. It is translated as CASSKTSGGNYGYTF.